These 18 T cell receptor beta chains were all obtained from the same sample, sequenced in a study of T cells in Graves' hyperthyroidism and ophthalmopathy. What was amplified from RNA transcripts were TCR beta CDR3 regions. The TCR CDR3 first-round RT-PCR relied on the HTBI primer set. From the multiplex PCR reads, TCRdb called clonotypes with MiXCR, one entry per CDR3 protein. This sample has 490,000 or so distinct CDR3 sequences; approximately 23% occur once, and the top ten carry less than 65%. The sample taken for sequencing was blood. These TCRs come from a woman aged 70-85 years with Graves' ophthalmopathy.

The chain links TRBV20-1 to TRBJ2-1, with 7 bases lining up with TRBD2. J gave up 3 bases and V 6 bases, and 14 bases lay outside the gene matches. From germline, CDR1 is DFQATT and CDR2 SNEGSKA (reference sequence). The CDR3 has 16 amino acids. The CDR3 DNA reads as TGCAGTGCCAGAATGGAGCGGGACTCAATCTACAATGAGCAGTTCTTC. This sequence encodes CSARMERDSIYNEQFF.

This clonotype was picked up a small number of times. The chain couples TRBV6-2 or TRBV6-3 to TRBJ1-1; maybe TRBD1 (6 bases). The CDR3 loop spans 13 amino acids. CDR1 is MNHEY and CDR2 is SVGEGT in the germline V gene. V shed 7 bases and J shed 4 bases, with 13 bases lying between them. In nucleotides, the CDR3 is TGTGCCAGCACCGATACAGGGCTCACTGAAGCTTTCTTT. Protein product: CASTDTGLTEAFF.

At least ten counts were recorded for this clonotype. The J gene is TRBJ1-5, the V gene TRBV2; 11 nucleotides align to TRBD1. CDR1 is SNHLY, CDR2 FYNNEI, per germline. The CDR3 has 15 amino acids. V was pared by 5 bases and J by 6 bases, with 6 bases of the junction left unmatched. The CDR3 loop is CASSPDRGQVQPQHF. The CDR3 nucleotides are TGTGCCAGCAGTCCGGACAGGGGGCAGGTTCAGCCCCAGCATTTT.

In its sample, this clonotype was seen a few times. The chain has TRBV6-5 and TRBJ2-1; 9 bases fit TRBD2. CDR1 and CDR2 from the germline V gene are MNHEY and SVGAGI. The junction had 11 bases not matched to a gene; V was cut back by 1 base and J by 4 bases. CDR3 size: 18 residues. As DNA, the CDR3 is TGTGCCAGCAGTTACTACGGACTAGCGAGAATATCGTACAATGAGCAGTTCTTC. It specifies CASSYYGLARISYNEQFF.

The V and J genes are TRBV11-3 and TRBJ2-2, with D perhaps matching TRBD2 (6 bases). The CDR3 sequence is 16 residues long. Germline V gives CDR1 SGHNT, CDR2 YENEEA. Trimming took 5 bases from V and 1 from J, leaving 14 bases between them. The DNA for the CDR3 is TGTGCCAGCAGCCGACGGGGAGGCGTGAACACCGGGGAGCTGTTTTTT. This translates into CASSRRGGVNTGELFF. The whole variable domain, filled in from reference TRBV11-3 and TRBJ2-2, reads EAGVVQSPRYKIIEKKQPVAFWCNPISGHNTLYWYLQNLGQGPELLIRYENEEAVDDSQLPKDRFSAERLKGVDSTLKIQPAELGDSAVYLCASSRRGGVNTGELFFGEGSRLTVL.

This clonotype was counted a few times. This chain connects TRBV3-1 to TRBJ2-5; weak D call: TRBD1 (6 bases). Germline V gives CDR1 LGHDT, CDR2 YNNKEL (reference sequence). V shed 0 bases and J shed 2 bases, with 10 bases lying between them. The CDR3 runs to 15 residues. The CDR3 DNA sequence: TGTGCCAGCAGCCAAGATCCCGGACAGCAAGAGACCCAGTACTTC. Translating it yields CASSQDPGQQETQYF.

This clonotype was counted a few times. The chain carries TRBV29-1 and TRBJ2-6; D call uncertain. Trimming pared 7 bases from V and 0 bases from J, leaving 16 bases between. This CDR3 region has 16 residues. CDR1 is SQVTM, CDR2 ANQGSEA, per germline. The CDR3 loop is CSALRQFHSGANVLTF. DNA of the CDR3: TGCAGCGCCCTGAGGCAGTTCCACTCTGGGGCCAACGTCCTGACTTTC. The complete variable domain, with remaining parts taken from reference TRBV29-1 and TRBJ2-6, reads SAVISQKPSRDICQRGTSLTIQCQVDSQVTMMFWYRQQPGQSLTLIATANQGSEATYESGFVIDKFPISRPNLTFSTLTVSNMSPEDSSIYLCSALRQFHSGANVLTFGAGSRLTVL.

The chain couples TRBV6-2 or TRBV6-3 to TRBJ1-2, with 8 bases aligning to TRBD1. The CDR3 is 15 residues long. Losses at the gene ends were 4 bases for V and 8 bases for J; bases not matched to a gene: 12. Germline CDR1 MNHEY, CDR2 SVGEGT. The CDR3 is CASSSPVDRGAGYTF. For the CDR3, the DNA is TGTGCCAGCAGTTCCCCAGTCGACAGGGGAGCAGGCTACACCTTC.

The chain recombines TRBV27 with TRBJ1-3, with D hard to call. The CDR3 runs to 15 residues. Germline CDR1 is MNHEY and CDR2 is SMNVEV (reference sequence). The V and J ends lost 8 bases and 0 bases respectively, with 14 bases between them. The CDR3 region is CASASDGYSGNTIYF. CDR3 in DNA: TGTGCCAGCGCTAGTGACGGATACTCTGGAAACACCATATATTTT.

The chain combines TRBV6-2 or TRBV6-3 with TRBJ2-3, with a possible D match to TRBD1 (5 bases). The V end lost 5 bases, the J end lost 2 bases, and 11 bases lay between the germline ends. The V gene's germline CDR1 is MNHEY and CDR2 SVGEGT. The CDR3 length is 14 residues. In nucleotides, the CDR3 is TGTGCCAGCAGTAGGCGACAGACCACAGATACGCAGTATTTT. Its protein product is CASSRRQTTDTQYF.

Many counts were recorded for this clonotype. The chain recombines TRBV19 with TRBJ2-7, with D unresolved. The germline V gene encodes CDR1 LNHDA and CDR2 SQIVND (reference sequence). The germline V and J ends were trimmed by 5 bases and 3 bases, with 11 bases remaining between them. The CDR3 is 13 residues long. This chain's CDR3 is CASSAGSYYEQYF. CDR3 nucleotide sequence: TGTGCCAGTAGTGCAGGATCGTACTACGAGCAGTACTTC.

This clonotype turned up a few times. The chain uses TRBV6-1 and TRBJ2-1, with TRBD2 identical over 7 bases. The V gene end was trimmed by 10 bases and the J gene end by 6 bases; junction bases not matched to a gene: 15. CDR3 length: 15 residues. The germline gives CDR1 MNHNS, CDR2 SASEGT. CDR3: CATIRGGSFLNEQFF. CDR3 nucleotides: TGTGCCACCATAAGGGGCGGGAGTTTCCTCAATGAGCAGTTCTTC.

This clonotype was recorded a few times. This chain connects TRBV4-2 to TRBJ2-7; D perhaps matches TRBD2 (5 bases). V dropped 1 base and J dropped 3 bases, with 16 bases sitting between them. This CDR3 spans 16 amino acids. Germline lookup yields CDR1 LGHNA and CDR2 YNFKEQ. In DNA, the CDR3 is TGTGCCAGCAGCCAAGGCGGAGCGGACCCGTACTACGAGCAGTACTTC. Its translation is CASSQGGADPYYEQYF.

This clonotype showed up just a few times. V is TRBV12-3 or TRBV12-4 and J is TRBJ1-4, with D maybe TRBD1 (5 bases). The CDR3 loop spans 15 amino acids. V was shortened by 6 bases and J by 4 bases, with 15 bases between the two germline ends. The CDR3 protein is CASRTSGRVNEKLFF. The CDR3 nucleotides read TGTGCCAGCAGGACATCGGGGCGGGTTAATGAAAAACTGTTTTTT.

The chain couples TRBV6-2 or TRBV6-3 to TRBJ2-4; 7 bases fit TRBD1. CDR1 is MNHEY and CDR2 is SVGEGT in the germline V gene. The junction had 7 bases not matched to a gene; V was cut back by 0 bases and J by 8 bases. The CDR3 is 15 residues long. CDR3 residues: CASSYSGTARDIQYF. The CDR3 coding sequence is TGTGCCAGCAGTTACTCCGGGACAGCGAGGGACATTCAGTACTTC.

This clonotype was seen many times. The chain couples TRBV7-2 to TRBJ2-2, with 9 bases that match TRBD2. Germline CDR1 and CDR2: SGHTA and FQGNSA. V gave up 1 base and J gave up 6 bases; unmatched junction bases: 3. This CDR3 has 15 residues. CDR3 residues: CASSLEAGGAGELFF. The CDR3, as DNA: TGTGCCAGCAGCTTAGAAGCGGGAGGCGCCGGGGAGCTGTTTTTT.

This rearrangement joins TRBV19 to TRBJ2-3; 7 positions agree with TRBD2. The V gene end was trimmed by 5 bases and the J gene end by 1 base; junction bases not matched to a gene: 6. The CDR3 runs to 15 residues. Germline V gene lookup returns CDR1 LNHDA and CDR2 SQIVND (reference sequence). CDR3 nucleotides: TGTGCCAGTAGTGGGGGGGTGGTGGGCACAGATACGCAGTATTTT. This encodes CASSGGVVGTDTQYF.

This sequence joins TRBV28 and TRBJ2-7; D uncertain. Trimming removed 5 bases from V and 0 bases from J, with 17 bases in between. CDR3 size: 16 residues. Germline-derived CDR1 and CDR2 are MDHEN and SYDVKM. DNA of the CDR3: TGTGCCAGCAGTCCTCCAGGCTGGAAAAGCTCCTACGAGCAGTACTTC. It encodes CASSPPGWKSSYEQYF.